Sequencing of this T cell receptor (beta chain) was carried out in a study of T-cell memory formation after mild COVID-19. TCRdb re-called the 5' RACE reads through MiXCR, storing one row per CDR3 protein. The table lists 280,000 or so distinct CDR3 sequences, around 17% of them singletons. V was trimmed by 3 bases and J by 4 bases, leaving 10 bases between them. The CDR3 runs to 14 residues. CDR1 and CDR2 (germline): SGHVS, FQNEAQ. The source is a man aged 18 to 30 who had mild COVID-19 (a few samples of this study predate the infection). Cell type and time point are not known. Sequencing used PBMCs or a T cell subset sorted from them (not recorded which). J is TRBJ1-3 and V is TRBV7-8, with D possibly TRBD1 on 6 matching bases. For the CDR3, the DNA is TGTGCCAGCAGCTTGGGTACAGGGGGAAACACCATATATTTT. Its protein product is CASSLGTGGNTIYF.